The sequence of this T cell receptor beta chain was determined in a study of cytomegalovirus exposure and HLA in healthy donors. Study details: It was reported in a later analysis that the roughly 120 validation repertoires used the same platform as the roughly 700 first-cohort repertoires. Study outcomes and limitations: Most TCR sequences showed up rarely, but some public TCRs showed up in many donors. A few chains tied to CMV proved CMV antigen-specific in vitro. The study recorded 160 or so TCR beta chains that were cytomegalovirus-associated.

Notes on this clone: Its antigen is not known.

The germline CDR1 and CDR2 sequences are SGHDT and YYEEEE. The CDR3 is made up of 13 amino acids. V was cut by 0 bases and J by 5 bases, with 9 bases left in between. This table comes from immunoSEQ multiplex PCR, and its TCRdb copy is limited to in-frame clones, with some not included. The table shows roughly 330,000 clones, with around 90% occurring only once. Material for sequencing was PBMCs. The chain joins TRBV5-6 to TRBJ2-7; D gene ambiguous. This TCR derives from a woman in her thirties in good health and CMV-seropositive. For the CDR3, the DNA is TGTGCCAGCAGCTTGGCACGAGGTAACGAGCAGTACTTC. Protein sequence: CASSLARGNEQYF.